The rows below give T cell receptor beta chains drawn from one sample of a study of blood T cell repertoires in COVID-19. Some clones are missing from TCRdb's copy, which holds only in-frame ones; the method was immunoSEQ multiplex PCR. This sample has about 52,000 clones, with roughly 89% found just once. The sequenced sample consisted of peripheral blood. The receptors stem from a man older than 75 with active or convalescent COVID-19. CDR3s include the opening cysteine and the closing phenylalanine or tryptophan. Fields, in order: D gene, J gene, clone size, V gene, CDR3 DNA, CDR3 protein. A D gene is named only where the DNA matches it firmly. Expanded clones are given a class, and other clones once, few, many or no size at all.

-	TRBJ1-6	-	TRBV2	TGTGCCAGCAGGCCACGTGATGCGTCCTATAATTCACCCCTCCACTTT	CASRPRDASYNSPLHF
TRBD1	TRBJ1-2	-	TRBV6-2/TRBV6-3	TGTGCCAGCAGTTCCATGGGACAGGAGGTCGCTGGCTACACCTTC	CASSSMGQEVAGYTF
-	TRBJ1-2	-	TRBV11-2	TGTGCCAGCAGCCCCGGGACTGCTGGCTACACCTTC	CASSPGTAGYTF
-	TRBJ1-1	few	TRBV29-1	TGCAGCGTTGAACGAACGTGGGGGGGCGCGACTTTCTTT	CSVERTWGGATFF
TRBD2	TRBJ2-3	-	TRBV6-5	TGTGCCAGCAGGTCCGGGCTAGCGGGCACAGATACGCAGTATTTT	CASRSGLAGTDTQYF
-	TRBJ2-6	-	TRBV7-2	TGTGCCAGCAGCGAACAGAGCTCTGGGGCCAACGTCCTGACTTTC	CASSEQSSGANVLTF
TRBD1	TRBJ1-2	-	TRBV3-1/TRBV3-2	TGTGCCAGCAGCCAGGGGACAGGGGATAACTATGGCTACACCTTC	CASSQGTGDNYGYTF
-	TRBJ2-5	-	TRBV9	TGTGCCAGCAGCGTAGAAGGGGTTAGGGAAGAGACCCAGTACTTC	CASSVEGVREETQYF
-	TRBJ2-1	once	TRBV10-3	TGTGCCATCAGTGAGTCTCCGCGCAATGAGCAGTTCTTC	CAISESPRNEQFF
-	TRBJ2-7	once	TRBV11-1	TGTGCCAGCAGCTTAGACCCCAGGGTTAGCGAGCAGTACTTC	CASSLDPRVSEQYF
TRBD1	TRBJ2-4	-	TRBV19	TGTGCCACCCGGGACAGGGTAGCCAAAAACATTCAGTACTTC	CATRDRVAKNIQYF
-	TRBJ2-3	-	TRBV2	TGTGCCAGCATACAGGATACAGATACGCAGTATTTT	CASIQDTDTQYF
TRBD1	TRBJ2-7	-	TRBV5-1	TGCGCCAGCAGTTCGGACCTAATGTTAGGGGGCTCCGAGCAGTACTTC	CASSSDLMLGGSEQYF
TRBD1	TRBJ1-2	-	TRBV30	TGTGCCTGGAGTTCTACGGGACAGGGGGTGAACACCTTC	CAWSSTGQGVNTF
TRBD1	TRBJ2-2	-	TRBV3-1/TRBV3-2	TGTGCCAGCAGCCCCTCGGACAGGGGCCCCGGGGAGCTGTTTTTT	CASSPSDRGPGELFF
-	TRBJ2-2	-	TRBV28	TGTGCCAGCAGTTTGAGGCGGGGCGGGGAGCTGTTTTTT	CASSLRRGGELFF
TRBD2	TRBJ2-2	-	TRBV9	TGTGCCAGCAGCTATAGCGGGTTCACCGGGGAGCTGTTTTTT	CASSYSGFTGELFF